This T cell receptor (beta chain) was recovered during a study of CD8+CD57+ T cells in acquired aplastic anemia. Study-wide results and caveats: Researchers report that twenty-nine CD8+ CDR3 sequences appeared in both patients and controls. Diversity in CD8+CD57+ cells from patients fell below that of the total CD4+ and CD8+ cell pools. This difference was described as decreased diversity.

Points on this clonotype: Its specificity is unknown.

Previously, flow cytometry had revealed CD8+CD57+ cell expansion in the patients chosen for sequencing. As an additional measure, CD8+CD57+ effector memory cells were sequenced from about 15% of the 12 patients. Blood was sampled before the patients had received any therapy. Bead-based CD8+CD57+ cell enrichment yielded a mean 1.6 ug DNA. CDR3 and TCR beta VDJ profiling relied on genomic DNA as the template. TCRdb recomputed calls from the reads with MiXCR, one row per CDR3 protein. The table shows approximately 21,000 distinct CDR3 sequences, with 40% occurring only once. V shed 1 base, J shed 5 bases, and the junction held 6 bases outside the gene matches. The CDR3 runs 15 residues. Per germline, CDR1 MGHRA and CDR2 YSYEKL.

V gene TRBV4-1 combines with J gene TRBJ2-5, with 8 bases aligning to TRBD2. This TCR came from a human donor with aplastic anemia. Sequenced material: CD8+CD57+ T cells sorted from PBMCs. Subset denoted: bead-enriched CD8+CD57+ effector memory T cells from SAA patients. The CDR3 loop is CASSQAAGDVETQYF. CDR3 nucleotide sequence: TGCGCCAGCAGCCAAGCAGCGGGGGATGTGGAGACCCAGTACTTC.